The 15 T cell receptor beta chains below all came from one sample that was sequenced in a study of human T cells and chemical hapten exposure. As for time point: healthy volunteer bleed at 6 weeks. The authors extracted total RNA from unfractionated whole blood. TCRdb re-analysed the RACE reads in MiXCR, keeping a single row per CDR3 protein. There are approximately 59,000 distinct CDR3 sequences in the sample; approximately 6.5% occur only once, and around 3.6% lies in the top ten. Input material: whole blood. The receptors originated from a female donor in good health. Some clones in this sample may be carry-over from other donors' samples.

This clonotype was seen at least ten times. V usage is TRBV10-3 and J usage is TRBJ2-3, with 12 nucleotides matching TRBD2. The CDR3 has 18 residues. After removal of 3 bases from V and 7 bases from J, the junction contained 14 bases not matched to a gene. Germline CDR1 reads ENHRY; CDR2 reads SYGVKD. CDR3 sequence reads: CAISDPSGRAGIVNTQYF. The CDR3 DNA reads as TGTGCCATCAGTGACCCTAGCGGGAGGGCCGGGATCGTAAATACGCAGTATTTT.

This clonotype was observed at least ten times. V gene TRBV7-2 combines with J gene TRBJ2-4, with D possibly being TRBD2 (6 bases). CDR1 and CDR2 (germline): SGHTA, FQGNSA. Between the trimmed V and J ends, which lost 7 bases and 7 bases, there was a span of 20 bases. The CDR3 length is 15 residues. CDR3 coding DNA: TGTGCCAGCACCCAAGGAGGGCAGGGCGGGAACATTCAGTACTTC. Amino acid sequence: CASTQGGQGGNIQYF.

This clonotype was picked up many times. V gene TRBV6-5 combines with J gene TRBJ1-4, with a possible D match to TRBD1 (6 bases). V lost 4 bases to trimming and J lost 6 bases, with 15 bases between them. This CDR3 is built from 15 residues. Germline CDR1 reads MNHEY; CDR2 reads SVGAGI. CDR3 sequence (DNA): TGTGCCAGCAGTTCCCGGGGGGCAGGAGATGAAAAACTGTTTTTT. Its protein is CASSSRGAGDEKLFF.

The rearrangement uses TRBV18 and TRBJ2-2; a possible D gene is TRBD2 (6 bases). Per the germline V gene, CDR1 is KGHSH and CDR2 is LQKENI. V was pared by 6 bases and J by 0 bases, with 11 bases between. The length of the CDR3 is 15 residues. The CDR3 sequence is CASSRGTANTGELFF. CDR3 nucleotide sequence: TGTGCCAGCTCCCGGGGGACGGCGAACACCGGGGAGCTGTTTTTT.

Ten or more counts support this clonotype. The J gene is TRBJ2-7, the V gene TRBV28; 11 positions match TRBD2. J gave up 6 bases and V 8 bases, and 6 bases lay outside the gene matches. CDR1 MDHEN and CDR2 SYDVKM come from the germline V gene. This CDR3 has 13 amino acids. CDR3: CASLAGGSAEQYF. The DNA for the CDR3 is TGTGCCAGCTTAGCGGGAGGGTCTGCCGAGCAGTACTTC.

The chain employs TRBV6-1 and TRBJ1-5; TRBD1 is a possible D gene (5 bases). This CDR3 region has 16 residues. V lost 2 bases and J 2 bases, leaving 13 bases between the germline ends. Per the germline V gene, CDR1 is MNHNS and CDR2 is SASEGT. CDR3 protein: CASSESEGTGNQPQHF. CDR3 sequence (DNA): TGTGCCAGCAGTGAATCGGAAGGGACGGGCAATCAGCCCCAGCATTTT.

This clonotype was seen at least ten times. This chain uses TRBV7-2 with TRBJ2-1; 7 bases match TRBD1. The V gene end was trimmed by 3 bases and the J gene end by 5 bases; junction bases not matched to a gene: 7. Germline CDR1 SGHTA, CDR2 FQGNSA. The CDR3 is made up of 15 amino acids. The CDR3 nucleotides read TGTGCCAGCAGCTTCAGACAGGGATCCCACAATGAGCAGTTCTTC. This codes for CASSFRQGSHNEQFF.

The chain is built from TRBV7-9 and TRBJ2-1; 14 positions match TRBD2. Unmatched junction bases numbered 9, after V lost 4 bases and J lost 7 bases. Per the germline V gene, CDR1 is SEHNR and CDR2 is FQNEAQ (reference sequence). This CDR3 contains 17 residues. CDR3 coding DNA: TGTGCCAGCAGCTCGACTAGCGGGAGGGCCCGCGCGAATGAGCAGTTCTTC. Its translation: CASSSTSGRARANEQFF.

This clonotype was counted only a few times. This chain links TRBV24-1 with TRBJ1-5; 7 nucleotides line up with TRBD1. Germline CDR1 is KGHDR and CDR2 is SFDVKD. The CDR3 has 12 amino acids. V shed 9 bases, J shed 7 bases, and the junction held 5 bases outside the gene matches. The CDR3 reads CATRQGDQPQHF. The CDR3 DNA is TGTGCCACCCGACAGGGTGACCAGCCCCAGCATTTT.

The rearrangement joins TRBV29-1 to TRBJ1-1; no clear D. Per germline, CDR1 SQVTM and CDR2 ANQGSEA. Trimming stripped 3 bases from V and 1 base from J, with 12 bases between. The length of the CDR3 is 14 residues. This CDR3 is CSVETGYENTEAFF. In nucleotides, the CDR3 is TGCAGCGTTGAGACCGGGTACGAGAACACTGAAGCTTTCTTT.

The chain links TRBV6-5 to TRBJ2-7; 7 bases match TRBD1. CDR1 MNHEY and CDR2 SVGAGI come from the germline V gene. This CDR3 is 13 amino acids long. Unmatched junction bases numbered 7, after V lost 6 bases and J lost 5 bases. Written as DNA, the CDR3 is TGTGCCAGCAGCGAAGGGGGCGGCCACGAGCAGTACTTC. This sequence encodes CASSEGGGHEQYF.

This clonotype was detected many times. The V gene is TRBV20-1, the J gene TRBJ2-3, with TRBD1 matching over 8 bases. Germline values: CDR1 DFQATT, CDR2 SNEGSKA (reference sequence). This CDR3 contains 14 residues. V lost 6 bases and J lost 0; bases outside the gene matches: 5. CDR3 region: CSASWTGSTDTQYF. Written as DNA, the CDR3 is TGCAGTGCCTCATGGACAGGGAGCACAGATACGCAGTATTTT.

This clonotype was found many times. The V and J genes are TRBV18 and TRBJ1-2; D is uncertain. V was clipped by 3 bases and J by 0 bases, with 17 bases between them. The CDR3 contains 17 residues. The germline CDR1 and CDR2 sequences are KGHSH and LQKENI. CDR3 DNA sequence: TGTGCCAGCTCACCGGATAGGGAGTGGGGTGCTAACTATGGCTACACCTTC. Protein product: CASSPDREWGANYGYTF.

This clonotype was recorded a few times. The chain couples TRBV18 to TRBJ2-7; D is undetermined. CDR3 length: 15 residues. V gave up 2 bases and J gave up 0 bases, with 11 bases separating them. The germline V gene encodes CDR1 KGHSH and CDR2 LQKENI. Here the CDR3 reads CASSPDPGSSYEQYF. The DNA of the CDR3 is TGTGCCAGCTCACCAGACCCAGGTAGCTCCTACGAGCAGTACTTC.

This clonotype was observed at least ten times. The V and J genes are TRBV2 and TRBJ1-1; no reliable D call. Germline values: CDR1 SNHLY, CDR2 FYNNEI. Trimming removed 6 bases from V and 0 bases from J, with 14 bases in between. This CDR3 region has 15 residues. DNA for the CDR3: TGTGCCAGCAGAATCCGGGAATTTATGAACACTGAAGCTTTCTTT. Residues: CASRIREFMNTEAFF.